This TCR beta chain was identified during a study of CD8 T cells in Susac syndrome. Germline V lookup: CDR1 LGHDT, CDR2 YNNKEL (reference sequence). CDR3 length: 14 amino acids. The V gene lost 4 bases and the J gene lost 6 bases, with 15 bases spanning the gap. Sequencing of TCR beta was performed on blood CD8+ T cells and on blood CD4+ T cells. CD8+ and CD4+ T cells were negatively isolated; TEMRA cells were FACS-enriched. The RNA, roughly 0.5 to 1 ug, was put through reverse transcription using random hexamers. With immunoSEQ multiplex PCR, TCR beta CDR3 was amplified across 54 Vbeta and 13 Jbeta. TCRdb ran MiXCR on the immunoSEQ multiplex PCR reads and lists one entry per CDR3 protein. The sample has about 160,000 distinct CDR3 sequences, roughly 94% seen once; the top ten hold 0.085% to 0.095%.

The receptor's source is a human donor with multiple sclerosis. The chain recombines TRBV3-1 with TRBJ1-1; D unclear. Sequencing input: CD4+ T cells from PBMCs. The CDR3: CASSRLNTLAEAFF. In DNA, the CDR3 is TGTGCCAGCAGCCGACTAAACACCCTGGCTGAAGCTTTCTTT.